The 3 T cell receptor beta chains reported below all come from one sample, sequenced in a study of blood T cell repertoires in COVID-19. Libraries were prepared by immunoSEQ multiplex PCR; TCRdb keeps only in-frame clonotypes and omits some of them. The data show 150,000 to 200,000 clones, approximately 85% seen once. What was sequenced was PBMCs or T cells enriched from blood (not recorded which). The receptors were sampled from a man between 40 and 49 years old who had recovered from COVID-19.

As DNA, the CDR3 is TGTGCCAGTAGCTCTCAGACTAGCGGGAGGGTTTATACGCAGTATTTT. This gives the protein CASSSQTSGRVYTQYF. The chain uses TRBV19 and TRBJ2-3; the match to TRBD2 covers 14 bases. This CDR3 region has 16 residues. Germline-derived CDR1 and CDR2 are LNHDA and SQIVND (reference sequence). The V segment lost 6 bases and the J segment 7 bases; nucleotides outside the gene matches: 9.

The chain uses TRBV5-1 and TRBJ1-1; D ambiguous. V shed 2 bases and J shed 4 bases, with 9 bases lying between them. CDR1 and CDR2 from the germline V gene are SGHRS and YFSETQ. The CDR3 is 13 residues long. The CDR3 nucleotides are TGCGCCAGCAGCTTAGGAGGTTTCACTGAAGCTTTCTTT. It codes for CASSLGGFTEAFF.

V usage is TRBV9 and J usage is TRBJ2-1; D is ambiguous. The CDR3 is 13 residues long. The V end lost 1 base, the J end lost 4 bases, and 6 bases lay between the germline ends. Germline CDR1 SGDLS, CDR2 YYNGEE. The CDR3 region is CASSVYGYNEQFF. In DNA, the CDR3 is TGTGCCAGCAGCGTATACGGTTACAATGAGCAGTTCTTC.